This TCR beta chain came from a study of early T cells in non-severe SARS-CoV-2 infection. CDR1 and CDR2 from the germline V gene are KGHDR and SFDVKD. The J segment lost 5 bases and the V segment lost 4 bases, leaving 4 bases of the junction unmatched. The CDR3 runs 13 residues. TCRdb passed the 5' RACE reads through MiXCR, listing each CDR3 protein once. The sample holds tens of thousands of distinct CDR3 sequences, 11% seen once. This clonotype was counted ten times or more. The specimen sequenced was whole blood. This sequence originates from an adult who was a healthcare worker with PCR-confirmed SARS-CoV-2 infection or an uninfected control (not recorded which). This chain links TRBV24-1 with TRBJ2-7; TRBD1 matches 7 bases. CDR3 amino acids: CATSDDRVHEQYF. The CDR3 DNA follows: TGTGCCACCAGTGACGACAGGGTCCACGAGCAGTACTTC.